The sequence of this T cell receptor (beta chain) was determined in a study of shared clonotypes between healthy human individuals. On this clone itself: Its specificity is not known.

From CD4+ cells came CD45RA+ naive and CD45RA-negative memory subsets. Clones were read by immunoSEQ multiplex PCR, and TCRdb kept only the in-frame ones, dropping some. The profile shows fewer than 3 million clones, around 90% of them singletons. Regarding the study as a whole: Tissues were not sampled, only blood, and their repertoires likely differ. Richness estimates generally favored naive over memory subsets. Relative to their counterparts shared across all four donors, non-shared clonotypes exhibited diminished generation probabilities.

Looked up from germline, CDR1 is GTSNPN and CDR2 is SVGIG (reference sequence). V trimming: 6 bases; J trimming: 2 bases; junction bases outside the gene matches: 11. The CDR3 consists of 15 residues. The sequencing sample was made of naive CD4+ T cells from PBMCs. Regarding subset: CD45RA+ positively selected. This chain joins TRBV30 and TRBJ2-5; 8 bases line up with TRBD1. This TCR was recovered from a man between 18 and 29 years old in good health. Some clones in this sample may be carry-over from other donors' samples. This CDR3 is CACLSQGAHQETQYF. DNA of the CDR3: TGTGCCTGCCTATCCCAGGGGGCGCATCAAGAGACCCAGTACTTC.